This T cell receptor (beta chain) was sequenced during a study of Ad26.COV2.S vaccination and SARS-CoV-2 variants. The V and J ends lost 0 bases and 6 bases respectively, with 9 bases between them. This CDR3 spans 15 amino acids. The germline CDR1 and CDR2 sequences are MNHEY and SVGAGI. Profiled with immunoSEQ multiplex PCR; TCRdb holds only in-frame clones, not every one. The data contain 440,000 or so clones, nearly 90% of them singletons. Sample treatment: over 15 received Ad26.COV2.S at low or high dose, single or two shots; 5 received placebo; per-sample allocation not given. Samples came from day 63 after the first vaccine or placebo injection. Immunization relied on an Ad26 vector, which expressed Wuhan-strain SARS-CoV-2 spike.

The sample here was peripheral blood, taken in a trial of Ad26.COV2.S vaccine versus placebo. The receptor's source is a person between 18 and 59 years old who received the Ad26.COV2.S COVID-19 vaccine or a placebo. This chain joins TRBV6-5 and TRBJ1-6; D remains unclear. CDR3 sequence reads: CASSYSTRGNSPLHF. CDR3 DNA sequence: TGTGCCAGCAGTTACTCGACTCGGGGTAATTCACCCCTCCACTTT.